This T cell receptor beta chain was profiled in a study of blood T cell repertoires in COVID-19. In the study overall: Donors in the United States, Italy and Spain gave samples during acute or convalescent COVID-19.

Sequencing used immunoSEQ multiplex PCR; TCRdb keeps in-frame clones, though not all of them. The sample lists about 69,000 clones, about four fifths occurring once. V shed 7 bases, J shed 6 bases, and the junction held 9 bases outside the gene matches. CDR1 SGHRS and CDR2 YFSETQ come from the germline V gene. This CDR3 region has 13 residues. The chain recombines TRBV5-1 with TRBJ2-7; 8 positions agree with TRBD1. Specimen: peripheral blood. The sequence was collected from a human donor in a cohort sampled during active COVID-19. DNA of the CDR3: TGCGCCAGCGGGAAGGACAGGGAGGCCGAGCAGTACTTC. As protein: CASGKDREAEQYF.